The 26 T cell receptor beta chains given below trace back to one sample, sequenced in a study of response to subunit inactivated influenza vaccine. TCRdb itself ran the RT-PCR reads through MiXCR, one entry per CDR3 protein. The sample holds roughly 790,000 distinct CDR3 sequences; approximately 22% are singletons and the top ten take roughly 10%. The input for sequencing was PBMCs from blood, taken around 5 days after vaccination. The source is a man aged 50 to 59 who received an inactivated influenza vaccine.

The chain has TRBV11-1 and TRBJ2-3; TRBD2 matches at 10 bases. CDR1 and CDR2 from the germline V gene are SGHAT and FQDESV (reference sequence). The V and J ends lost 7 bases and 2 bases, in that order; junction bases with no gene match: 15. This CDR3 spans 18 amino acids. The chain's CDR3 is CASTLSGRATLVTDTQYF. CDR3 nucleotide sequence: TGTGCCAGCACCCTAAGCGGGAGGGCGACCCTTGTCACAGATACGCAGTATTTT. The entire variable domain, with the rest obtained from reference TRBV11-1 and TRBJ2-3, is as follows: EAEVAQSPRYKITEKSQAVAFWCDPISGHATLYWYRQILGQGPELLVQFQDESVVDDSQLPKDRFSAERLKGVDSTLKIQPAELGDSAMYLCASTLSGRATLVTDTQYFGPGTRLTVL.

The table lists this clonotype with a few counts. The CDR3 sequence: CAISESLGHNEQFF. CDR3 DNA: TGTGCCATCAGTGAGTCCTTGGGACACAATGAGCAGTTCTTC. The chain combines TRBV10-3 with TRBJ2-1, with D possibly being TRBD1 or TRBD2 (5 bases each). The length of the CDR3 is 14 residues. Per the germline V gene, CDR1 is ENHRY and CDR2 is SYGVKD. Trimming shortened V by 0 bases and J by 5 bases, and 8 bases separated the two germline ends.

This clonotype was observed a handful of times. The chain uses TRBV5-1 and TRBJ1-1; 9 positions agree with TRBD1. The ends lost 2 bases at V and 5 bases at J; junction bases unmatched: 13. This CDR3 spans 17 amino acids. Germline-derived CDR1 and CDR2 are SGHRS and YFSETQ. CDR3 nucleotide sequence: TGCGCCAGCAGCTTTACTATAACAGGGGGCATCGGTACTGAAGCTTTCTTT. Protein sequence: CASSFTITGGIGTEAFF.

This clonotype showed up just a few times. V and J are TRBV20-1 and TRBJ2-7; TRBD1 is a possible D gene (6 bases). V was pared by 6 bases and J by 5 bases, with 17 bases between. The CDR3 has 13 residues. Per germline, CDR1 DFQATT and CDR2 SNEGSKA (reference sequence). The chain's CDR3 is CSASAQGTHEQYF. The CDR3 bases are TGCAGTGCAAGCGCACAGGGAACCCACGAGCAGTACTTC.

The chain couples TRBV12-3 or TRBV12-4 to TRBJ2-7, with 8 bases identical to TRBD2. The length of the CDR3 is 15 residues. Trimming removed 5 bases from V and 5 bases from J; junction bases left unmatched: 11. Here the CDR3 reads CASSRAGGLRNEQYF. The CDR3 bases are TGTGCCAGCAGTCGCGCGGGGGGCCTCCGGAACGAGCAGTACTTC.

V gene TRBV12-3 or TRBV12-4 combines with J gene TRBJ2-3; 10 bases map to TRBD2. This CDR3 region has 14 residues. V gave up 6 bases and J gave up 2 bases; unmatched junction bases: 2. The CDR3 DNA reads as TGTGCCAGCAGAACTAGCGGGACCACAGATACGCAGTATTTT. The encoded protein is CASRTSGTTDTQYF.

The V call is TRBV2, the J call TRBJ2-7; D perhaps matches TRBD2 (7 bases). The germline CDR1 and CDR2 sequences are SNHLY and FYNNEI. Trimming stripped 4 bases from V and 6 bases from J, with 13 bases between. CDR3 size: 13 residues. CDR3 DNA: TGTGCCAGCAGTGGCGGACTAGGGGGCGAGCAGTACTTC. Translation gives CASSGGLGGEQYF.

V gene TRBV7-2 combines with J gene TRBJ1-4; D not resolved. The CDR3 loop spans 16 amino acids. Germline assignment: CDR1 SGHTA and CDR2 FQGNSA. V lost 2 bases and J lost 0, with 10 bases in between. This CDR3 reads CASSLYAVTTNEKLFF. The CDR3 DNA sequence: TGTGCCAGCAGCTTATACGCGGTGACAACTAATGAAAAACTGTTTTTT.

A few counts support this clonotype. The chain combines TRBV29-1 with TRBJ2-7, with TRBD1 as a possible D gene (5 bases). In germline, CDR1 is SQVTM, CDR2 ANQGSEA. This CDR3 is built from 13 residues. The V gene lost 2 bases and the J gene lost 1 base, with 9 bases spanning the gap. The CDR3 here is CSVEMPGSYEQYF. CDR3 bases: TGCAGCGTTGAAATGCCAGGGTCCTACGAGCAGTACTTC.

This clonotype has only a few counts. The rearrangement links TRBV5-1 to TRBJ2-4; D unclear. This CDR3 comprises 13 residues. V shed 4 bases and J shed 5 bases, with 10 bases lying between them. CDR1 and CDR2 (germline): SGHRS, YFSETQ. The DNA of the CDR3 is TGCGCCAGCAGCCGTAGGGCAGAAAACATTCAGTACTTC. Translated: CASSRRAENIQYF. The variable domain in full, completed from reference TRBV5-1 and TRBJ2-4, reads KAGVTQTPRYLIKTRGQQVTLSCSPISGHRSVSWYQQTPGQGLQFLFEYFSETQRNKGNFPGRFSGRQFSNSRSEMNVSTLELGDSALYLCASSRRAENIQYFGAGTRLSVL.

A few counts support this clonotype. The rearrangement joins TRBV7-3 to TRBJ2-3; 7 bases agree with TRBD2. V shed 5 bases, J shed 6 bases, and the junction held 8 bases outside the gene matches. Germline V CDR1 and CDR2: SGHTA, FQGTGA. The CDR3 totals 14 residues. This CDR3 reads CASSPLRDYDTQYF. In DNA form, the CDR3 reads TGTGCCAGCAGCCCCCTCCGGGACTACGATACGCAGTATTTT.

This clonotype has just a few counts. The gene calls are TRBV6-1 and TRBJ2-4, with D possibly being TRBD2 (6 bases). Per germline, CDR1 MNHNS and CDR2 SASEGT. V lost 7 bases, J lost 0 bases, and 13 bases lay in between. This CDR3 spans 15 amino acids. The CDR3 reads CASKEGTLAKNIQYF. CDR3 nucleotide sequence: TGTGCCAGCAAGGAGGGGACCCTAGCCAAAAACATTCAGTACTTC.

V gene TRBV6-2 or TRBV6-3 combines with J gene TRBJ2-2; D gene ambiguous. The CDR3 consists of 12 residues. Germline V CDR1 and CDR2: MNHEY, SVGEGT. The ends were cut back, 6 bases at V and 6 bases at J, with 8 bases in the middle. CDR3 amino acids: CASRHPPGELFF. The CDR3 DNA reads as TGTGCCAGCAGACACCCCCCCGGGGAGCTGTTTTTT.

The rearrangement uses TRBV7-9 and TRBJ1-1, with 8 bases matching TRBD1. Germline CDR1 reads SEHNR; CDR2 reads FQNEAQ (reference sequence). After removal of 4 bases from V and 4 bases from J, the junction contained 8 bases not matched to a gene. This CDR3 has 15 amino acids. The CDR3 is CASSWGTGGGTEAFF. In DNA, the CDR3 is TGTGCCAGCAGCTGGGGGACAGGCGGAGGCACTGAAGCTTTCTTT.

This clonotype showed up just a few times. This rearrangement joins TRBV7-8 to TRBJ1-2; D call uncertain. Germline assignment: CDR1 SGHVS and CDR2 FQNEAQ. V lost 4 bases and J lost 8, with 17 bases in between. This CDR3 region has 14 residues. CDR3 loop: CASSSRVMGRGYTF. As DNA, the CDR3 is TGTGCCAGCAGCTCACGGGTGATGGGAAGGGGCTACACCTTC.

The V call is TRBV5-5, the J call TRBJ2-1; D is ambiguous. The CDR3 is made up of 14 amino acids. Germline V gene lookup returns CDR1 SGHKS and CDR2 YYEKEE (reference sequence). Trimming left V 0 bases short and J 2 bases short, with 6 bases between. CDR3 in amino acids: CASSLADTYNEQFF. The CDR3 DNA reads TGTGCCAGCAGCTTGGCGGATACCTACAATGAGCAGTTCTTC.

This clonotype was detected a few times. The J gene is TRBJ2-3, the V gene TRBV10-3; D is uncertain. This CDR3 is built from 13 residues. The germline V and J ends were trimmed by 8 bases and 2 bases, with 11 bases remaining between them. CDR1 ENHRY and CDR2 SYGVKD come from the germline V gene. For the CDR3, the DNA is TGTGCCATCTCTCCTGGGGTCACAGATACGCAGTATTTT. It encodes CAISPGVTDTQYF.

This chain links TRBV2 with TRBJ2-4; perhaps TRBD2 as D (6 bases). Trimming shortened V by 7 bases and J by 5 bases, and 12 bases separated the two germline ends. The CDR3 has 13 amino acids. Germline CDR1 and CDR2: SNHLY and FYNNEI. The CDR3 nucleotides are TGTGCCAGCACCAAGGAGCGGGAAAACATTCAGTACTTC. Residues: CASTKERENIQYF.

This clonotype was detected once. The rearrangement links TRBV7-3 to TRBJ2-1, with 9 bases identical to TRBD2. Germline V gives CDR1 SGHTA, CDR2 FQGTGA. This CDR3 region has 16 residues. The V gene end was trimmed by 5 bases and the J gene end by 3 bases; junction bases not matched to a gene: 8. The CDR3 nucleotides are TGTGCCAGCAGCGCAGGAGCGGGAGGCAACTACAATGAGCAGTTCTTC. This sequence encodes CASSAGAGGNYNEQFF. The full variable domain, in which reference TRBV7-3 and TRBJ2-1 provide the parts outside the CDR3, is GAGVSQTPSNKVTEKGKYVELRCDPISGHTALYWYRQSLGQGPEFLIYFQGTGAADDSGLPNDRFFAVRPEGSVSTLKIQRTERGDSAVYLCASSAGAGGNYNEQFFGPGTRLTVL.

The chain couples TRBV11-2 to TRBJ1-3; D gene uncertain. The CDR3 covers 15 residues. Between the trimmed V and J ends, which lost 0 bases and 0 bases, there was a span of 6 bases. CDR1 SGHAT and CDR2 FQNNGV come from the germline V gene. The CDR3 loop reads CASSLDWLSGNTIYF. The DNA for the CDR3 is TGTGCCAGCAGCTTAGATTGGCTCTCTGGAAACACCATATATTTT.

The chain combines TRBV3-1 with TRBJ1-4; D perhaps matches TRBD1 (5 bases). The CDR3 extends over 14 amino acids. V was shortened by 1 base and J by 8 bases, with 11 bases between the two germline ends. Germline assignment: CDR1 LGHDT and CDR2 YNNKEL (reference sequence). CDR3 loop: CASSQGGGREKLFF. CDR3 nucleotide sequence: TGTGCCAGCAGCCAAGGGGGCGGGAGAGAAAAACTGTTTTTT.

This clonotype appeared a few times. The J gene is TRBJ2-3, the V gene TRBV12-3 or TRBV12-4; no definite D call. The V end was cut by 3 bases, the J end by 1 base, with 8 bases between. The CDR3 is 14 residues long. The CDR3, as DNA: TGTGCCAGCAGTTTCTCGGCCGGCACAGATACGCAGTATTTT. Its protein is CASSFSAGTDTQYF.

CDR3 residues: CASQDRNTETQYF. CDR3 in DNA: TGTGCCAGCCAAGACCGAAATACAGAGACCCAGTACTTC. The chain recombines TRBV12-3 or TRBV12-4 with TRBJ2-5, with D unresolved. The CDR3 runs to 13 residues. V was shortened by 8 bases and J by 4 bases, with 14 bases between the two germline ends.

V gene TRBV12-3 or TRBV12-4 combines with J gene TRBJ2-2; D perhaps matches TRBD1 (6 bases). The CDR3 contains 12 residues. V shed 3 bases and J shed 15 bases, with 14 bases lying between them. The CDR3 sequence is CASSFGQPPLFF. For the CDR3, the DNA is TGTGCCAGCAGTTTCGGACAGCCACCTTTGTTTTTT.

The sample holds one count of this clonotype. V usage is TRBV5-1 and J usage is TRBJ1-1; 7 bases map to TRBD1. Per germline, CDR1 SGHRS and CDR2 YFSETQ. J was trimmed by 3 bases and V by 1 base; bases with no gene match: 3. The CDR3 is 14 amino acids. The CDR3 reads CASSLTGEDTEAFF. In DNA form, the CDR3 reads TGCGCCAGCAGCTTGACAGGGGAGGACACTGAAGCTTTCTTT.

This clonotype was seen at least ten times. The rearrangement joins TRBV20-1 to TRBJ1-4; possible D gene TRBD1, 5 bases. This CDR3 is built from 13 residues. In germline, CDR1 is DFQATT, CDR2 SNEGSKA (reference sequence). The V and J ends lost 1 base and 7 bases respectively, with 10 bases between them. The CDR3 loop reads CSARAAGSEKLFF. The DNA for the CDR3 is TGCAGTGCTAGAGCGGCAGGGAGTGAAAAACTGTTTTTT.